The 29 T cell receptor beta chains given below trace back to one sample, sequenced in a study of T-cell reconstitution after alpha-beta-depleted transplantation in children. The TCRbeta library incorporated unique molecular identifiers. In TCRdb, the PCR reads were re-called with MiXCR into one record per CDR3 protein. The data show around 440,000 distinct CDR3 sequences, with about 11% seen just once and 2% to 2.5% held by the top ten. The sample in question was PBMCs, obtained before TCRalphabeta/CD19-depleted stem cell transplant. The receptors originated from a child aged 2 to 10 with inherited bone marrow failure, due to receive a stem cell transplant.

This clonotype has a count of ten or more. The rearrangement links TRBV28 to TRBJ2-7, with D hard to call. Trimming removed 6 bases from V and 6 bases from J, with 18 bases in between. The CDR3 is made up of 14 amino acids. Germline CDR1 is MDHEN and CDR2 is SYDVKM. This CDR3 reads CASRPGPSSGEQYF. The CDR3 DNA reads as TGTGCCAGCAGACCCGGACCGTCTAGTGGCGAGCAGTACTTC.

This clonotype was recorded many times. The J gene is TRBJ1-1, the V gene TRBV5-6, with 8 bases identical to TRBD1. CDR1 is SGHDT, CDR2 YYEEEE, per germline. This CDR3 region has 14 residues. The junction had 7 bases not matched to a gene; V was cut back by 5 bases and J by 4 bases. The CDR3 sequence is CASSFQGATTEAFF. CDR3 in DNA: TGTGCCAGCAGTTTTCAGGGGGCGACCACTGAAGCTTTCTTT.

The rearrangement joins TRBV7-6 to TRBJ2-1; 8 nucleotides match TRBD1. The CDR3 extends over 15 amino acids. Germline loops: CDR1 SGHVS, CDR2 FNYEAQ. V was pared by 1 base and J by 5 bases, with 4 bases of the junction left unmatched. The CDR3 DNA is TGTGCCAGCAGCTTAGAGGGACAGGCCCACAATGAGCAGTTCTTC. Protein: CASSLEGQAHNEQFF.

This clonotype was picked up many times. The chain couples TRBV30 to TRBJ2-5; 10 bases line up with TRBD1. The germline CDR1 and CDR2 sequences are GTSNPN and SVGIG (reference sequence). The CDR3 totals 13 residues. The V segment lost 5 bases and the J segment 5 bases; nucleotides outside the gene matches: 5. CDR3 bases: TGTGCCTGGGACAGGGGGCGCGTCGAGACCCAGTACTTC. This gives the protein CAWDRGRVETQYF. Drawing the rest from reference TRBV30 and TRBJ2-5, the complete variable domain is SQTIHQWPATLVQPVGSPLSLECTVEGTSNPNLYWYRQAAGRGLQLLFYSVGIGQISSEVPQNLSASRPQDRQFILSSKKLLLSDSGFYLCAWDRGRVETQYFGPGTRLLVL.

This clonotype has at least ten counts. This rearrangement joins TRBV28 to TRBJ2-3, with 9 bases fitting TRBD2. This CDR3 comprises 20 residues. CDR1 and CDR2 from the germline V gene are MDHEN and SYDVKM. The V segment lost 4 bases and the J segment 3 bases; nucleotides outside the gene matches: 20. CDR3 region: CASSSARLAVTPGLTDTQYF. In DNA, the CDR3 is TGTGCCAGCAGTTCGGCCCGACTAGCGGTCACCCCGGGCCTTACAGATACGCAGTATTTT.

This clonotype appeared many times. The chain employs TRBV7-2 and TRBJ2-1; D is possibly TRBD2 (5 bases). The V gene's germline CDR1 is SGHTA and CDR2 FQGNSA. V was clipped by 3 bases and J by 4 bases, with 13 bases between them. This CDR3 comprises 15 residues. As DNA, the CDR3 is TGTGCCAGCAGCTTGGAATTGGACTCGTACAATGAGCAGTTCTTC. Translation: CASSLELDSYNEQFF.

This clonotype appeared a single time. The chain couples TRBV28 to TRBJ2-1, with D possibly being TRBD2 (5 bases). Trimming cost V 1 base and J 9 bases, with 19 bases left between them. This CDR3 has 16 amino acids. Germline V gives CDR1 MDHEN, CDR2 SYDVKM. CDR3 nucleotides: TGTGCCAGCAGTTTATTCACCGAACTAGGCCAGCTTGAGCAGTTCTTC. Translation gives CASSLFTELGQLEQFF.

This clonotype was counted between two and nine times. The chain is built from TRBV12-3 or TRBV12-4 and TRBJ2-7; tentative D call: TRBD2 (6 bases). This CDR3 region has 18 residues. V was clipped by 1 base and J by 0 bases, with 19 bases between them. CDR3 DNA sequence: TGTGCCAGCAGTTTAGTAGGAGGACGAGGGAGGAGCTCCTACGAGCAGTACTTC. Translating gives CASSLVGGRGRSSYEQYF.

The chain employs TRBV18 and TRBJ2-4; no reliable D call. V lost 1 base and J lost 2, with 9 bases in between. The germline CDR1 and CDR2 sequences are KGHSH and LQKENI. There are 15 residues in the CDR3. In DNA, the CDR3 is TGTGCCAGCTCACCACAAGGCCCCTCCAAAAACATTCAGTACTTC. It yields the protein CASSPQGPSKNIQYF.

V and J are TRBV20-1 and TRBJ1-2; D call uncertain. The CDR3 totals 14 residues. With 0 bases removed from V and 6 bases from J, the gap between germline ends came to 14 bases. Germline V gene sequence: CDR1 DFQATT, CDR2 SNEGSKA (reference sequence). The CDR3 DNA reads TGCAGTGCTAGAGATTGGGGTCCTGGTCATGGCTACACCTTC. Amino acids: CSARDWGPGHGYTF.

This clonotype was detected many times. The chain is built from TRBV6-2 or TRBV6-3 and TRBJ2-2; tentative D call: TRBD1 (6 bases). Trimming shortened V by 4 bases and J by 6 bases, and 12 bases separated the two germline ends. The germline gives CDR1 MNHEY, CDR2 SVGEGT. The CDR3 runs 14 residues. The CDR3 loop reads CASSLGGIAGELFF. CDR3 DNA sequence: TGTGCCAGCAGTTTAGGGGGAATCGCCGGGGAGCTGTTTTTT.

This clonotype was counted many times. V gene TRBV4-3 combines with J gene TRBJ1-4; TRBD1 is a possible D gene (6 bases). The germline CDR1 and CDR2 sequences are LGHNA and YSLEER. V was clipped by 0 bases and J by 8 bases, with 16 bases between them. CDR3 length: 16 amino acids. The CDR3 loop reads CASSQDGGRAGEKLFF. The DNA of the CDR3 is TGCGCCAGCAGCCAAGATGGGGGCAGGGCAGGGGAAAAACTGTTTTTT.

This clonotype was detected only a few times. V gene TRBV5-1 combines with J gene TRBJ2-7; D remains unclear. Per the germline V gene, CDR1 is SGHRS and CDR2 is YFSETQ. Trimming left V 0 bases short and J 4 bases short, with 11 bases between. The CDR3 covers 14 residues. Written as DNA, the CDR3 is TGCGCCAGCAGCTTGGCCCCGGTCCAATACGAGCAGTACTTC. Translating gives CASSLAPVQYEQYF. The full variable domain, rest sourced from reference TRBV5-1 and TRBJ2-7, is KAGVTQTPRYLIKTRGQQVTLSCSPISGHRSVSWYQQTPGQGLQFLFEYFSETQRNKGNFPGRFSGRQFSNSRSEMNVSTLELGDSALYLCASSLAPVQYEQYFGPGTRLTVT.

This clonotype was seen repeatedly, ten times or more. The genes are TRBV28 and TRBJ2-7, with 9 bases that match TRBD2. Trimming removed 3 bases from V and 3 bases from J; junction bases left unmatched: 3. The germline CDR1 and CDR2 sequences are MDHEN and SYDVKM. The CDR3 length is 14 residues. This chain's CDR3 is CASSFSSGNYEQYF. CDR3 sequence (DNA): TGTGCCAGCAGTTTTTCTAGCGGGAACTACGAGCAGTACTTC.

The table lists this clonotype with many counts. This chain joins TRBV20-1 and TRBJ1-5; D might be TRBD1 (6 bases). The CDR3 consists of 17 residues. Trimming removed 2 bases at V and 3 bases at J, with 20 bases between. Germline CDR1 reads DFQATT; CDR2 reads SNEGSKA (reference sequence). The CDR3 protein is CSARKPLRTGLNQPQHF. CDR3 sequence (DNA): TGCAGTGCTAGAAAGCCGCTACGCACAGGGCTCAATCAGCCCCAGCATTTT.

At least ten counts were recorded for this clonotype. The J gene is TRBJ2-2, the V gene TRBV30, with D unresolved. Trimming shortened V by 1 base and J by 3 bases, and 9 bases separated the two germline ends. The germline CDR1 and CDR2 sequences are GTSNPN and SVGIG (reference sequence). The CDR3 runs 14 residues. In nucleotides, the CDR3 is TGTGCCTGGAGTGAGGACGGATACACCGGGGAGCTGTTTTTT. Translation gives CAWSEDGYTGELFF.

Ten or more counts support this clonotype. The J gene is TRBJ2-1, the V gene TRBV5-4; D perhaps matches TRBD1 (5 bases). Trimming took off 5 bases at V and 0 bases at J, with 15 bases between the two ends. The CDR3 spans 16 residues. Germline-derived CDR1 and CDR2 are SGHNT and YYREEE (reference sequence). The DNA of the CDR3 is TGTGCCAGCAGTCCCCGAAACAGGTTCTCCTACAATGAGCAGTTCTTC. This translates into CASSPRNRFSYNEQFF.

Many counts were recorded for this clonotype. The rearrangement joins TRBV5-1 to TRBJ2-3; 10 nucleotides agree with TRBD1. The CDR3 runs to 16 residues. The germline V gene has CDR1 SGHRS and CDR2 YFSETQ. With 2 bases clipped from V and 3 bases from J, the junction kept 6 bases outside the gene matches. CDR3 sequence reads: CASSFRTGGDTDTQYF. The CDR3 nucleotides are TGCGCCAGCAGCTTCCGGACAGGGGGAGATACAGATACGCAGTATTTT.

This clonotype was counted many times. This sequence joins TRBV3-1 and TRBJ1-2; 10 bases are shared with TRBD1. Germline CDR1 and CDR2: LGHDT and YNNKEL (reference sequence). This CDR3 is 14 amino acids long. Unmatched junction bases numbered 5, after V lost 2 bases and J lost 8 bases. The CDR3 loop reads CASSQQTGGGGYTF. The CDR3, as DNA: TGTGCCAGCAGCCAACAGACAGGGGGCGGCGGCTACACCTTC.

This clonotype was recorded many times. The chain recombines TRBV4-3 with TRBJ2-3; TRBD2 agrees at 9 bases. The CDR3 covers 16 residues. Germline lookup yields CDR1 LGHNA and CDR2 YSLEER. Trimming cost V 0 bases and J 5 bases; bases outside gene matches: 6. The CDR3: CASSQDAGGPEDTQYF. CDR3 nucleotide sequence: TGCGCCAGCAGCCAAGACGCGGGAGGGCCGGAAGATACGCAGTATTTT.

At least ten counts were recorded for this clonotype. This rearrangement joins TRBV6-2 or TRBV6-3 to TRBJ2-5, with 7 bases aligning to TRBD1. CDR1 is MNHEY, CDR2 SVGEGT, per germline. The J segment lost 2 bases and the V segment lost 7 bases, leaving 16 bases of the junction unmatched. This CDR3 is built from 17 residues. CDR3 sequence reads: CASTEPLGQTTQETQYF. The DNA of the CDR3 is TGTGCCAGCACCGAGCCCTTGGGACAGACAACGCAAGAGACCCAGTACTTC.

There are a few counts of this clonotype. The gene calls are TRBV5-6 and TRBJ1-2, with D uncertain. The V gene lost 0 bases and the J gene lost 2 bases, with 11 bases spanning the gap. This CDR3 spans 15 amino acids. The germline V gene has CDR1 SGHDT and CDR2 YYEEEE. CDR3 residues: CASSLGAEGNYGYTF. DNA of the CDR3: TGTGCCAGCAGCTTGGGCGCGGAGGGCAACTATGGCTACACCTTC.

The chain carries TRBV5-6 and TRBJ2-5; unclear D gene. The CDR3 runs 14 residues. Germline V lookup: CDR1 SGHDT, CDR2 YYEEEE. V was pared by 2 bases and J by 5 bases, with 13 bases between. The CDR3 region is CASSLVVSRETQYF. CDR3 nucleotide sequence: TGTGCCAGCAGCTTAGTTGTTTCGAGGGAGACCCAGTACTTC. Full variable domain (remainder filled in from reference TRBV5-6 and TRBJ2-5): DAGVTQSPTHLIKTRGQQVTLRCSPKSGHDTVSWYQQALGQGPQFIFQYYEEEERQRGNFPDRFSGHQFPNYSSELNVNALLLGDSALYLCASSLVVSRETQYFGPGTRLLVL.

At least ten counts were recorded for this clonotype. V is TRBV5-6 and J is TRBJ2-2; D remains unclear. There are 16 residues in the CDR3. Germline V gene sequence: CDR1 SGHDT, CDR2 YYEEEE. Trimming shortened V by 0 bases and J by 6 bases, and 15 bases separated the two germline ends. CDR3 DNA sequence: TGTGCCAGCAGCTTGGTAATTAACAGACGAGCCGGGGAGCTGTTTTTT. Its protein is CASSLVINRRAGELFF.

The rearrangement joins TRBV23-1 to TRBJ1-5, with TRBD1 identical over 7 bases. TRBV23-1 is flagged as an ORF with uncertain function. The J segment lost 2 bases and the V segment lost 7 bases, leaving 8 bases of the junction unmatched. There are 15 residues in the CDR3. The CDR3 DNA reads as TGCGCCAGCACTTCGACAGGGCTTGGCAATCAGCCCCAGCATTTT. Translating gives CASTSTGLGNQPQHF.

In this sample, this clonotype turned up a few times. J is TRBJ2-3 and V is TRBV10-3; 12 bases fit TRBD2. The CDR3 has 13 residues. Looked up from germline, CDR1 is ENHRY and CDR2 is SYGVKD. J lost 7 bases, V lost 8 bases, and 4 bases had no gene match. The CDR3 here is CAIASGGEHTQYF. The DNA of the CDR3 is TGTGCCATCGCTAGCGGGGGGGAGCATACGCAGTATTTT.

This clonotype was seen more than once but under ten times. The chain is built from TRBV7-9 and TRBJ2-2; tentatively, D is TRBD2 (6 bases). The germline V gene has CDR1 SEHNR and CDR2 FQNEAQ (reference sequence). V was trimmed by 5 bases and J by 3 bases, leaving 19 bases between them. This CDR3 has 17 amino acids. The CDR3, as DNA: TGTGCCAGCAGCCCCCCGAGGCGCGGGACCTACACCGGGGAGCTGTTTTTT. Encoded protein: CASSPPRRGTYTGELFF.

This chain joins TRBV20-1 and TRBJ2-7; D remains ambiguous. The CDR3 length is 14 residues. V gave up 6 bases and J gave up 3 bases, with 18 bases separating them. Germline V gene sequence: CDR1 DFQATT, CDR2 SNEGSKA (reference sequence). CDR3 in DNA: TGCAGTGCGCCACCGGGCGGACGATACTACGAGCAGTACTTC. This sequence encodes CSAPPGGRYYEQYF.

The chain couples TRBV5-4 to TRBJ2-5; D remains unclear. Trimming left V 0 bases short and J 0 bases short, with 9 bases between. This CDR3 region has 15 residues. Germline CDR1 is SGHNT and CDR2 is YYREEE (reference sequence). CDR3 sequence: CASSLGGSYQETQYF. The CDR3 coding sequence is TGTGCCAGCAGCTTGGGAGGTTCGTACCAAGAGACCCAGTACTTC.